The clone carrying this T cell receptor (beta chain) showed up many times. The V segment lost 3 bases and the J segment 2 bases; nucleotides outside the gene matches: 13. This CDR3 has 18 amino acids. Germline V lookup: CDR1 LNHDA, CDR2 SQIVND (reference sequence). The data originate from a study of low-dose radiotherapy and immunotherapy resistance in tumors. Alpha and beta chains were covered, as first-strand cDNA relied on TRAV- and TRBV-specific primers. Both a constant-region primer and a V-primer adapter served to amplify TCRs across around 20 PCR cycles. TCRdb reprocessed the reads via MiXCR and lists one record per CDR3 protein. This table holds 64,000 or so distinct CDR3 sequences, 26% found once. Time point of the sample: before trial treatment.

The receptor comes from a male donor with rectosigmoid adenocarcinoma. The chain uses TRBV19 and TRBJ1-3, with 7 bases lining up with TRBD1. The source material was PBMCs, sampled before treatment. DNA of the CDR3: TGTGCCAGTAGTATCGAAAGACAGGGCGGTGGAACTGGAAACACCATATATTTT. The encoded protein is CASSIERQGGGTGNTIYF. Variable domain in full (rest from reference TRBV19 and TRBJ1-3): DGGITQSPKYLFRKEGQNVTLSCEQNLNHDAMYWYRQDPGQGLRLIYYSQIVNDFQKGDIAEGYSVSREKKESFPLTVTSAQKNPTAFYLCASSIERQGGGTGNTIYFGEGSWLTVV.